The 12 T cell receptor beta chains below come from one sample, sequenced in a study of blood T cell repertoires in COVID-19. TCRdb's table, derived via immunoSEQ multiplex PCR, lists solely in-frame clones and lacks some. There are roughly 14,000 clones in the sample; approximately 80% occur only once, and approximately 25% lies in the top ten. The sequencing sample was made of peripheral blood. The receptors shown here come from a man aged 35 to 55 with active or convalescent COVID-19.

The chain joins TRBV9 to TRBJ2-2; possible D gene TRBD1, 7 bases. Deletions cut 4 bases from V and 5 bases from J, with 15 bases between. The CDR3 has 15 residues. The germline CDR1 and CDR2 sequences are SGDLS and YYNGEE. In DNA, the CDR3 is TGTGCCAGCAGCCCCGGAGGGGGCGCAACCGGGGAGCTGTTTTTT. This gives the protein CASSPGGGATGELFF.

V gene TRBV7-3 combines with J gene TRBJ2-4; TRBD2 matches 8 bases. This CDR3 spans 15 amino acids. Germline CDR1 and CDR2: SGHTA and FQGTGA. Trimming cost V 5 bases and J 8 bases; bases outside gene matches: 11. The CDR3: CASSTSGGSSDIQYF. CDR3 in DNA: TGTGCCAGCAGCACCTCGGGGGGGTCTTCTGACATTCAGTACTTC.

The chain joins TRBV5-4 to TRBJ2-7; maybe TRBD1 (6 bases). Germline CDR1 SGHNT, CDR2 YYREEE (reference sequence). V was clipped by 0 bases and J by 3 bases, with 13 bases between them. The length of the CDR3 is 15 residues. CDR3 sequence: CASSLEIVGGYEQYF. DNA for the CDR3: TGTGCCAGCAGCTTGGAAATTGTAGGGGGCTACGAGCAGTACTTC.

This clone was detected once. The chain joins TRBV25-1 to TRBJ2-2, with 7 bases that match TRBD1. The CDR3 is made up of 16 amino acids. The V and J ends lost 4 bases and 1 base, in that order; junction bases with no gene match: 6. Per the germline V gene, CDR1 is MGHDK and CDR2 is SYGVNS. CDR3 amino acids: CASSASWTGNTGELFF. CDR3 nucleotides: TGTGCCAGCAGTGCATCTTGGACAGGGAACACCGGGGAGCTGTTTTTT.

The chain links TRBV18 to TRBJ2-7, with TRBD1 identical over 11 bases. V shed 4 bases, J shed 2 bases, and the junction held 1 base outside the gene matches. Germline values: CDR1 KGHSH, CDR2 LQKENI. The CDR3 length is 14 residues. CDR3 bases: TGTGCCAGCTCACGGACAGGGGGCACCTACGAGCAGTACTTC. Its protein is CASSRTGGTYEQYF.

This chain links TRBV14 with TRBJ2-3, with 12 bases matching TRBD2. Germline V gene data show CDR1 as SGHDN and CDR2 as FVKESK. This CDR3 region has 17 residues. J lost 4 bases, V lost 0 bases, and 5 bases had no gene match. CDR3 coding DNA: TGTGCCAGCAGCCAAGATCCTAGCGGGAGGGCCGCAGATACGCAGTATTTT. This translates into CASSQDPSGRAADTQYF.

In DNA form, the CDR3 reads TGTGCCAGCAGCACGGGGGCGAACACCGGGGAGCTGTTTTTT. This encodes CASSTGANTGELFF. V is TRBV11-3 and J is TRBJ2-2; D perhaps matches TRBD2 (6 bases). V lost 5 bases and J lost 0, with 7 bases in between. The CDR3 has 14 residues. Germline-derived CDR1 and CDR2 are SGHNT and YENEEA.

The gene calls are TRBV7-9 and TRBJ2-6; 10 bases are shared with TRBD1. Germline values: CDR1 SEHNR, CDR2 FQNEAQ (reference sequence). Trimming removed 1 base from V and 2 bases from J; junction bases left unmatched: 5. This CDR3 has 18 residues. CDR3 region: CASSLVGQGETGANVLTF. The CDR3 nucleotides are TGTGCCAGCAGCTTAGTCGGACAGGGGGAAACTGGGGCCAACGTCCTGACTTTC.

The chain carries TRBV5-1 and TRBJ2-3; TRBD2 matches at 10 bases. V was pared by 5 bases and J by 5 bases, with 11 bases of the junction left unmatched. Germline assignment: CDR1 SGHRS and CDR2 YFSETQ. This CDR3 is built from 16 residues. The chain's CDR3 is CASSLIAGGDGDTQYF. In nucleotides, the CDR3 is TGCGCCAGCAGTCTTATAGCGGGAGGAGACGGAGATACGCAGTATTTT.

CDR3 nucleotide sequence: TGTGCCAGCGGAGACAGGGGTCCCCTAGGGGAGCTGTTTTTT. This encodes CASGDRGPLGELFF. The gene calls are TRBV6-6 and TRBJ2-2, with 8 positions matching TRBD1. The CDR3 has 14 residues. The V and J ends lost 8 bases and 8 bases, in that order; junction bases with no gene match: 10. Germline V gene data show CDR1 as MNHNY and CDR2 as SVGAGI (reference sequence).

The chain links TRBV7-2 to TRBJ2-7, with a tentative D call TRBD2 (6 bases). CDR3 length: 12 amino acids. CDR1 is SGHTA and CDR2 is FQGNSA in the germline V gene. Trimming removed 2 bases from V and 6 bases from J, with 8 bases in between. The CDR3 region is CASSLTGVEQYF. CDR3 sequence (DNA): TGTGCCAGCAGCTTAACGGGGGTCGAGCAGTACTTC.

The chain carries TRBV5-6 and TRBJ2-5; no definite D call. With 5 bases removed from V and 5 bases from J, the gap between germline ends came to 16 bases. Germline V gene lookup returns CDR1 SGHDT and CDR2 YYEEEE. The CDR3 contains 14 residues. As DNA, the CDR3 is TGTGCCAGCAGTATATATAAGACACGGGAGACCCAGTACTTC. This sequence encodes CASSIYKTRETQYF.